This T cell receptor (beta chain) originates from a study of T cell responses to AZD1222 COVID-19 vaccine. Overall study results and limits: Receipt of two AZD1222 doses was followed by a rise in Spike-specific TCR breadth and depth. Donor demographics were predominantly white British with a female majority; clonal diversity may be underestimated.

Pooled in the analysis were second doses at about 4 or about 12 weeks. The method was immunoSEQ multiplex PCR; TCRdb's version includes in-frame clones alone and lacks a portion of them. The sample lists approximately 96,000 clones; just over 85% were seen once. With respect to this clone: Antigen specificity is unknown.

V was clipped by 4 bases and J by 5 bases; unmatched bases: 2. Germline V gives CDR1 SGHRS, CDR2 YFSETQ. The CDR3 loop spans 14 amino acids. Sequences were derived from peripheral blood, sampled 28 days after the second AZD1222 dose. The source is an adult who received the AZD1222 COVID-19 vaccine. The chain recombines TRBV5-1 with TRBJ1-4, with TRBD1 matching over 10 bases. DNA of the CDR3: TGCGCCAGCAGCACGGGACAGGGGAATGAAAAACTGTTTTTT. Its translation: CASSTGQGNEKLFF.